Listed here are 3 T cell receptor beta chains from one sample, sequenced in a study of T cells in localized non-small cell lung cancer. The table came from immunoSEQ multiplex PCR; TCRdb's copy has only in-frame clones and leaves some out. The table lists 20,000 to 25,000 clones, around 85% of them singletons. The sequenced sample was peripheral blood, obtained before any cancer treatment. The origin of the receptors is a man aged 40-75 years with stage I lung adenocarcinoma.

This sequence joins TRBV7-2 and TRBJ2-2; 10 bases are shared with TRBD2. V shed 5 bases, J shed 7 bases, and the junction held 16 bases outside the gene matches. The CDR3 consists of 18 residues. The germline CDR1 and CDR2 sequences are SGHTA and FQGNSA. CDR3 sequence reads: CASSTVTLSGGRVGELFF. For the CDR3, the DNA is TGTGCCAGCAGCACAGTAACCCTTAGCGGGGGGCGTGTCGGGGAGCTGTTTTTT.

This clone was detected a few times. The chain couples TRBV12-5 to TRBJ2-7; D is ambiguous. With 2 bases removed from V and 2 bases from J, the gap between germline ends came to 10 bases. The germline gives CDR1 LGHNT, CDR2 FRNRAP. The CDR3 is made up of 14 amino acids. CDR3 in amino acids: CASGLKGSPYEQYF. The CDR3 DNA is TGTGCTAGTGGTTTGAAAGGTTCTCCCTACGAGCAGTACTTC.

CDR3 loop: CSVEPGGRYEQYF. CDR3 coding DNA: TGCAGCGTTGAACCAGGGGGCAGATACGAGCAGTACTTC. V gene TRBV29-1 combines with J gene TRBJ2-7, with 8 bases identical to TRBD1. J gave up 4 bases and V 2 bases, and 4 bases lay outside the gene matches. CDR3 length: 13 residues. The germline gives CDR1 SQVTM, CDR2 ANQGSEA.